These 27 T cell receptor beta chains share one sample of origin, sequenced in a study of blood T cells in healthy people across ages. A sample-barcoded 5' primer and a J-beta primer mix were used in a second PCR of roughly 6 to 11 cycles. TCRdb recomputed calls from the 5' RACE reads with MiXCR, one row per CDR3 protein. Among 1.5 million or so distinct CDR3 sequences listed, approximately 38% were seen once. The specimen sequenced was blood. The source of these receptors is a young woman in good health.

The V and J genes are TRBV21-1 and TRBJ2-1; the tabulated D call, TRBD1, remains unverified against the DNA. TRBV21-1 constitutes a pseudogene. The CDR3 has 14 amino acids. The CDR3: CASSTRRTGDEQFF. CDR3 sequence (DNA): TGTGCCAGCAGCACCCGGCGGACGGGGGATGAGCAGTTCTTC.

The genes are TRBV19 and TRBJ2-7, with D perhaps TRBD1 or TRBD2 (5 bases each). The V end was cut by 3 bases, the J end by 3 bases, with 6 bases between. CDR1 is LNHDA and CDR2 is SQIVND in the germline V gene (reference sequence). CDR3 length equals 12 residues. Here the CDR3 DNA reads TGTGCCAGTAGTATGGGGGACTACGAGCAGTACTTC. This translates into CASSMGDYEQYF.

This clonotype was counted ten times or more. This chain uses TRBV4-2 with TRBJ2-3; D remains unclear. The CDR3 has 13 amino acids. The germline CDR1 and CDR2 sequences are LGHNA and YNFKEQ. Trimming removed 1 base from V and 0 bases from J, with 2 bases in between. The CDR3, as DNA: TGTGCCAGCAGCCAAGCAAGCACAGATACGCAGTATTTT. Amino acid sequence: CASSQASTDTQYF.

The count of this clonotype is one. The V and J genes are TRBV27 and TRBJ2-7; D call uncertain. Trimming cost V 10 bases and J 3 bases, with 19 bases left between them. CDR1 and CDR2 from the germline V gene are MNHEY and SMNVEV (reference sequence). The CDR3 is made up of 14 amino acids. CDR3 residues: CATAESRLFYEQYF. The CDR3 DNA is TGTGCCACAGCCGAGTCCCGCCTCTTCTACGAGCAGTACTTC.

This clonotype was seen only a few times. The chain recombines TRBV10-3 with TRBJ2-1, with no clear D. Trimming stripped 6 bases from V and 4 bases from J, with 7 bases between. The CDR3 spans 12 residues. Germline V gives CDR1 ENHRY, CDR2 SYGVKD. The CDR3, as DNA: TGTGCCATCAGCGAACAGTACAATGAGCAGTTCTTC. It encodes CAISEQYNEQFF.

The chain links TRBV5-1 to TRBJ2-7, with 10 bases matching TRBD2. The junction had 4 bases not matched to a gene; V was cut back by 4 bases and J by 3 bases. The V gene's germline CDR1 is SGHRS and CDR2 YFSETQ. The CDR3 sequence is 14 residues long. The CDR3 DNA follows: TGCGCCAGCAGCCTAGCGGGAGTTTACTACGAGCAGTACTTC. Protein sequence: CASSLAGVYYEQYF.

The rearrangement links TRBV5-1 to TRBJ1-4; a possible D gene is TRBD1 (5 bases). V was cut by 2 bases and J by 7 bases, with 15 bases left in between. CDR3 length: 15 amino acids. Germline V gives CDR1 SGHRS, CDR2 YFSETQ. The CDR3: CASSLSGSPSEKLFF. The CDR3 region has the DNA TGCGCCAGCAGCTTATCAGGGTCGCCGAGTGAAAAACTGTTTTTT.

The V gene is TRBV27, the J gene TRBJ2-5, with TRBD2 identical over 12 bases. V shed 8 bases, J shed 2 bases, and the junction held 6 bases outside the gene matches. The CDR3 runs 15 residues. Germline CDR1 and CDR2: MNHEY and SMNVEV (reference sequence). Here the CDR3 DNA reads TGTGCCAGCCGGCGTCTAGCGGGGGGGCAAGAGACCCAGTACTTC. This encodes CASRRLAGGQETQYF.

The chain employs TRBV24-1 and TRBJ2-1, with 11 bases lining up with TRBD1. The germline V gene has CDR1 KGHDR and CDR2 SFDVKD. This CDR3 has 15 residues. The J segment lost 3 bases and the V segment lost 6 bases, leaving 3 bases of the junction unmatched. CDR3 coding DNA: TGTGCCACCAGTCCCGGGACAGGGGGCTACAATGAGCAGTTCTTC. Amino acids: CATSPGTGGYNEQFF.

This clonotype has just one count. The chain is built from TRBV9 and TRBJ1-1, with D perhaps TRBD1 (6 bases). The CDR3 spans 21 residues. Germline-derived CDR1 and CDR2 are SGDLS and YYNGEE. V was cut by 3 bases and J by 1 base, with 31 bases left in between. CDR3 loop: CASSAKDLGSSGQKANTEAFF. CDR3 DNA sequence: TGTGCCAGCAGCGCGAAGGACCTAGGGTCCTCGGGACAAAAGGCGAACACTGAAGCTTTCTTT.

This clonotype was observed a few times. The chain is built from TRBV6-5 and TRBJ2-3, with 11 bases that match TRBD2. The CDR3 has 16 residues. Trimming at V came to 7 bases and at J to 6 bases, leaving 12 bases not matched to a gene. Germline V gene sequence: CDR1 MNHEY, CDR2 SVGAGI. CDR3 in DNA: TGTGCCAGCAACAAACTAGCGGGAGTTTCGGGGGATACGCAGTATTTT. It is translated as CASNKLAGVSGDTQYF.

This chain connects TRBV6-4 to TRBJ1-1; D may be TRBD1 (5 bases). V lost 3 bases and J lost 6, with 20 bases in between. Germline CDR1 MRHNA, CDR2 SNTAGT. The CDR3 length is 16 residues. CDR3 coding DNA: TGTGCCAGCAGTGAATCCTATAGGGGCGCGGGGTCTGAAGCTTTCTTT. Protein product: CASSESYRGAGSEAFF.

This sequence joins TRBV20-1 and TRBJ2-1, with 7 bases that match TRBD2. V was clipped by 1 base and J by 4 bases; unmatched bases: 4. The CDR3 loop spans 14 amino acids. The germline V gene has CDR1 DFQATT and CDR2 SNEGSKA (reference sequence). CDR3 nucleotides: TGCAGTGCTAGAGCTACGGGACTATACAATGAGCAGTTCTTC. Translated, it gives CSARATGLYNEQFF.

This clonotype has just a few counts. The rearrangement joins TRBV4-2 to TRBJ2-1; the match to TRBD2 covers 14 bases. The CDR3 spans 16 residues. Germline loops: CDR1 LGHNA, CDR2 YNFKEQ. V was pared by 5 bases and J by 10 bases, with 10 bases of the junction left unmatched. For the CDR3, the DNA is TGTGCCAGCAGCTCTCGACTAGCGGGAGGGCCGGGGGAGCAGTTCTTC. It translates to CASSSRLAGGPGEQFF.

The genes are TRBV4-2 and TRBJ2-2; D not certain. There are 13 residues in the CDR3. Germline values: CDR1 LGHNA, CDR2 YNFKEQ. V was pared by 2 bases and J by 2 bases, with 3 bases between. The CDR3 bases are TGTGCCAGCAGCCAATTCAACACCGGGGAGCTGTTTTTT. It encodes CASSQFNTGELFF.

V usage is TRBV10-3 and J usage is TRBJ2-7, with D maybe TRBD1 (6 bases). Deletions cut 4 bases from V and 0 bases from J, with 13 bases between. This CDR3 region has 15 residues. Germline values: CDR1 ENHRY, CDR2 SYGVKD. The CDR3 sequence is CAISARDTSSYEQYF. The CDR3 DNA reads as TGTGCCATCAGTGCCCGGGACACCAGCTCCTACGAGCAGTACTTC.

The chain employs TRBV28 and TRBJ2-3; no reliable D call. From germline, CDR1 is MDHEN and CDR2 SYDVKM. This CDR3 has 15 residues. V gave up 5 bases and J gave up 3 bases, with 15 bases separating them. The CDR3 sequence: CASSDSTDGTDTQYF. In DNA form, the CDR3 reads TGTGCCAGCAGTGATAGCACCGATGGTACAGATACGCAGTATTTT.

The chain joins TRBV5-1 to TRBJ2-4; 8 nucleotides match TRBD1. The J call may be in error: the DNA end matches TRBJ2-7 better. Germline assignment: CDR1 SGHRS and CDR2 YFSETQ. The CDR3 loop spans 14 amino acids. CDR3 loop: CASSSGQGTVEQYF. The DNA for the CDR3 is TGCGCCAGCAGCTCTGGACAGGGAACAGTCGAGCAGTACTTC.

This clonotype has a count of ten or more. This sequence joins TRBV12-3 or TRBV12-4 and TRBJ2-7, with D unclear. Trimming cost V 5 bases and J 0 bases, with 11 bases left between them. The CDR3 is 14 amino acids. The CDR3 nucleotides read TGTGCCAGCAGTACTGACCTGAGCTCCTACGAGCAGTACTTC. Its translation is CASSTDLSSYEQYF.

The V gene is TRBV6-4, the J gene TRBJ2-1, with 10 bases identical to TRBD2. V was pared by 6 bases and J by 6 bases, with 8 bases of the junction left unmatched. This CDR3 is built from 15 residues. Germline V gene sequence: CDR1 MRHNA, CDR2 SNTAGT. The CDR3 loop is CASSRGLAAVNEQFF. The DNA for the CDR3 is TGTGCCAGCAGCCGAGGACTAGCGGCCGTCAATGAGCAGTTCTTC.

The CDR3: CASSLSSRSDTQYF. As DNA, the CDR3 is TGTGCCAGCAGCCTCTCTTCGAGGTCGGATACGCAGTATTTT. This rearrangement joins TRBV11-2 to TRBJ2-3; D remains unclear. The CDR3 runs 14 residues. Per the germline V gene, CDR1 is SGHAT and CDR2 is FQNNGV. The germline V and J ends were trimmed by 5 bases and 6 bases, with 15 bases remaining between them.

The chain couples TRBV5-1 to TRBJ1-1; no clear D. The CDR3 sequence is 11 residues long. V was clipped by 4 bases and J by 7 bases, with 8 bases between them. Per germline, CDR1 SGHRS and CDR2 YFSETQ. In DNA, the CDR3 is TGCGCCAGCAGCGTCGGAGTTGAAGCTTTCTTT. It is translated as CASSVGVEAFF.

The rearrangement links TRBV20-1 to TRBJ1-1; D may be TRBD1 (5 bases). CDR1 and CDR2 (germline): DFQATT, SNEGSKA (reference sequence). This CDR3 is 14 amino acids long. Trimming left V 4 bases short and J 6 bases short, with 18 bases between. The CDR3 loop reads CSAIRPTQGAEAFF. The CDR3, as DNA: TGCAGTGCTATAAGACCGACCCAAGGGGCTGAAGCTTTCTTT.

The V call is TRBV7-2, the J call TRBJ2-1, with 9 bases aligning to TRBD2. The J segment lost 9 bases and the V segment lost 3 bases, leaving 9 bases of the junction unmatched. CDR1 and CDR2 (germline): SGHTA, FQGNSA. This CDR3 contains 15 residues. For the CDR3, the DNA is TGTGCCAGCAGCTTGGCGGGGGGGCCACATGGTGAGCAGTTCTTC. Protein sequence: CASSLAGGPHGEQFF.

This clonotype has a handful of counts. The chain is built from TRBV11-2 and TRBJ2-4; perhaps D is TRBD1 or TRBD2 (6 bases each). V gave up 7 bases and J gave up 1 base, with 17 bases separating them. This CDR3 has 16 amino acids. Germline CDR1 reads SGHAT; CDR2 reads FQNNGV. In DNA, the CDR3 is TGTGCCAGCACCCCGGAGGGGGGTAAGGCCAAAAACATTCAGTACTTC. It codes for CASTPEGGKAKNIQYF.

This chain connects TRBV28 to TRBJ2-5, with D perhaps TRBD2 (6 bases). V shed 6 bases and J shed 4 bases, with 12 bases lying between them. From germline, CDR1 is MDHEN and CDR2 SYDVKM. The CDR3 covers 13 residues. CDR3 protein: CASRVTSPETQYF. CDR3 nucleotide sequence: TGTGCCAGCAGAGTCACTAGCCCAGAGACCCAGTACTTC. Filled out from reference TRBV28 and TRBJ2-5, the complete variable domain reads DVKVTQSSRYLVKRTGEKVFLECVQDMDHENMFWYRQDPGLGLRLIYFSYDVKMKEKGDIPEGYSVSREKKERFSLILESASTNQTSMYLCASRVTSPETQYFGPGTRLLVL.

This clonotype was counted a few times. V usage is TRBV2 and J usage is TRBJ2-2, with D uncertain. With 2 bases removed from V and 6 bases from J, the gap between germline ends came to 4 bases. The CDR3 consists of 12 residues. In germline, CDR1 is SNHLY, CDR2 FYNNEI. The CDR3 DNA sequence: TGTGCCAGCAGTGAATTCGCCGGGGAGCTGTTTTTT. Amino acid sequence: CASSEFAGELFF.